The 27 T cell receptor beta chains below all came from one sample that was sequenced in a study of cytomegalovirus exposure and HLA in healthy donors. The PCR ran on 60 Vbeta and 13 Jbeta primers. The assay was immunoSEQ multiplex PCR, and TCRdb's table has in-frame clones only and misses some. Among 150,000 to 200,000 clones listed, about four fifths were seen once. The sequenced sample consisted of PBMCs. The receptors come from a man aged 18 to 30 in good health and CMV-seronegative.

This rearrangement joins TRBV6-5 to TRBJ2-3; the match to TRBD1 covers 9 bases. CDR3 length: 14 residues. With 5 bases clipped from V and 2 bases from J, the junction kept 2 bases outside the gene matches. The germline gives CDR1 MNHEY, CDR2 SVGAGI. The CDR3 reads CASSRTGATDTQYF. The CDR3 DNA is TGTGCCAGCAGTCGGACAGGGGCCACAGATACGCAGTATTTT.

The count of this clone is one. This sequence joins TRBV28 and TRBJ2-7; D remains unclear. Trimming took off 5 bases at V and 5 bases at J, with 19 bases between the two ends. The germline CDR1 and CDR2 sequences are MDHEN and SYDVKM. The CDR3 contains 15 residues. The CDR3 nucleotides are TGTGCCAGCAGTCCCTACTCCCAGCAGCGACACGAGCAGTACTTC. It specifies CASSPYSQQRHEQYF.

This clone came up a few times. The chain couples TRBV5-1 to TRBJ2-3; 9 positions match TRBD2. The length of the CDR3 is 14 residues. V gave up 3 bases and J gave up 2 bases; unmatched junction bases: 1. CDR1 SGHRS and CDR2 YFSETQ come from the germline V gene. The CDR3 region is CASSSGLATDTQYF. In DNA, the CDR3 is TGCGCCAGCAGCTCGGGACTAGCCACAGATACGCAGTATTTT.

The chain employs TRBV6-5 and TRBJ1-2; possible D gene TRBD1, 5 bases. Germline CDR1 and CDR2: MNHEY and SVGAGI. The CDR3 loop spans 14 amino acids. The germline V and J ends were trimmed by 6 bases and 1 base, with 12 bases remaining between them. The CDR3 here is CASSRDSFNYGYTF. Written as DNA, the CDR3 is TGTGCCAGCAGCCGGGACTCTTTTAACTATGGCTACACCTTC.

This rearrangement joins TRBV6-1 to TRBJ1-6; 9 nucleotides line up with TRBD1. The germline V gene encodes CDR1 MNHNS and CDR2 SASEGT. Trimming removed 1 base from V and 10 bases from J; junction bases left unmatched: 5. The CDR3 loop spans 15 amino acids. CDR3 sequence (DNA): TGTGCCAGCAGTGAAGAGGGACAGGGATACTCACCCCTCCACTTT. Amino acids: CASSEEGQGYSPLHF.

The chain carries TRBV4-2 and TRBJ2-2; maybe TRBD2 (5 bases). CDR1 and CDR2 (germline): LGHNA, YNFKEQ. This CDR3 has 18 amino acids. Between the trimmed V and J ends, which lost 2 bases and 0 bases, there was a span of 16 bases. The CDR3 nucleotides are TGTGCCAGCAGCCAACAAAAGGTTGGGAGTACGAACACCGGGGAGCTGTTTTTT. It specifies CASSQQKVGSTNTGELFF.

This chain uses TRBV7-9 with TRBJ2-2, with D uncertain. This CDR3 has 14 residues. Germline-derived CDR1 and CDR2 are SEHNR and FQNEAQ (reference sequence). Trimming left V 7 bases short and J 0 bases short, with 9 bases between. CDR3 DNA: TGTGCCAGCACCCCCTTTGCGAACACCGGGGAGCTGTTTTTT. This codes for CASTPFANTGELFF.

This sequence joins TRBV28 and TRBJ2-2, with 7 bases matching TRBD1. The CDR3 contains 15 residues. The junction had 4 bases not matched to a gene; V was cut back by 5 bases and J by 1 base. Germline V gene lookup returns CDR1 MDHEN and CDR2 SYDVKM. For the CDR3, the DNA is TGTGCCAGCAGTCGCCGGACAGGGAACACCGGGGAGCTGTTTTTT. Encoded protein: CASSRRTGNTGELFF.

This chain links TRBV7-8 with TRBJ2-1; TRBD2 aligns across 12 bases. The V and J ends lost 3 bases and 7 bases, in that order; junction bases with no gene match: 10. CDR3 length equals 17 residues. Germline loops: CDR1 SGHVS, CDR2 FQNEAQ. CDR3 amino acids: CASSFFLTSGSSNEQFF. The CDR3 coding sequence is TGTGCCAGCAGCTTTTTCTTGACTAGCGGGAGTTCTAATGAGCAGTTCTTC.

For this clone: Other DNA sequences of this sample code for an identical CDR3. The chain is built from TRBV7-9 and TRBJ2-7; possibly TRBD1 for D (5 bases). CDR1 is SEHNR and CDR2 is FQNEAQ in the germline V gene (reference sequence). The CDR3 extends over 12 amino acids. V was trimmed by 4 bases and J by 4 bases, leaving 8 bases between them. The chain's CDR3 is CASSSTGYEQYF. The CDR3 nucleotides read TGTGCCAGCAGCTCTACAGGTTACGAGCAGTACTTC.

The gene calls are TRBV13 and TRBJ2-1; D is unresolved. Germline loops: CDR1 PRHDT, CDR2 FYEKMQ (reference sequence). CDR3 length: 14 residues. V gave up 5 bases and J gave up 3 bases, with 11 bases separating them. For the CDR3, the DNA is TGTGCCAGCAGCACCCCTAGAAACTACAATGAGCAGTTCTTC. Translated: CASSTPRNYNEQFF.

The J gene is TRBJ2-3, the V gene TRBV5-6, with unresolved D. V was trimmed by 2 bases and J by 5 bases, leaving 12 bases between them. CDR3 length: 14 amino acids. CDR1 SGHDT and CDR2 YYEEEE come from the germline V gene. Written as DNA, the CDR3 is TGTGCCAGCAGCTTCTCCCCCGTCGTAGATACGCAGTATTTT. Encoded protein: CASSFSPVVDTQYF.

The gene calls are TRBV2 and TRBJ2-1, with 16 bases lining up with TRBD2. J lost 6 bases, V lost 4 bases, and 6 bases had no gene match. Germline values: CDR1 SNHLY, CDR2 FYNNEI. This CDR3 is built from 17 residues. The CDR3 DNA reads as TGTGCCAGCAGTGTAATAGGGACTAGCGGGAGGGGCAATGAGCAGTTCTTC. This codes for CASSVIGTSGRGNEQFF.

V is TRBV10-3 and J is TRBJ2-7; possible D gene TRBD1, 6 bases. CDR3 length: 14 amino acids. Trimming left V 6 bases short and J 2 bases short, with 14 bases between. Per germline, CDR1 ENHRY and CDR2 SYGVKD. CDR3 sequence reads: CAIRQGNPTYEQYF. The DNA for the CDR3 is TGTGCCATCAGGCAGGGGAATCCCACCTACGAGCAGTACTTC.

This chain links TRBV15 with TRBJ1-5, with a possible D match to TRBD1 (5 bases). Per germline, CDR1 LNHNV and CDR2 YYDKDF (reference sequence). This CDR3 contains 14 residues. Trimming took off 0 bases at V and 3 bases at J, with 6 bases between the two ends. CDR3 sequence reads: CATSRDRANQPQHF. CDR3 DNA sequence: TGTGCCACCAGCAGAGACAGGGCCAATCAGCCCCAGCATTTT.

The J gene is TRBJ2-3, the V gene TRBV7-2; D is perhaps TRBD2 (5 bases). With 7 bases removed from V and 6 bases from J, the gap between germline ends came to 11 bases. The CDR3 has 12 amino acids. The germline V gene has CDR1 SGHTA and CDR2 FQGNSA. CDR3: CASTVRRDTQYF. The CDR3 bases are TGTGCCAGCACCGTCCGGAGGGATACGCAGTATTTT.

The V call is TRBV19, the J call TRBJ1-1; 9 bases match TRBD1. After removal of 6 bases from V and 4 bases from J, the junction contained 3 bases not matched to a gene. The CDR3 is 13 amino acids. Looked up from germline, CDR1 is LNHDA and CDR2 is SQIVND (reference sequence). CDR3 amino acids: CASRGTGRTEAFF. As DNA, the CDR3 is TGTGCCAGTAGGGGGACAGGGCGCACTGAAGCTTTCTTT.

As DNA, the CDR3 is TGTGCCAGCAGTTTAGCGAGAGGGGGAGCCTACGAGCAGTACTTC. It codes for CASSLARGGAYEQYF. The chain recombines TRBV27 with TRBJ2-7; tentative D call: TRBD1 (6 bases). V was shortened by 2 bases and J by 2 bases, with 13 bases between the two germline ends. Germline V gives CDR1 MNHEY, CDR2 SMNVEV (reference sequence). This CDR3 has 15 amino acids.

The chain uses TRBV15 and TRBJ2-5; possibly TRBD1 for D (6 bases). V was clipped by 6 bases and J by 1 base, with 12 bases between them. Looked up from germline, CDR1 is LNHNV and CDR2 is YYDKDF (reference sequence). The CDR3 sequence is 14 residues long. The CDR3 nucleotides read TGTGCCACCAGAACCGGGACATTCCAAGAGACCCAGTACTTC. As protein: CATRTGTFQETQYF.

This sequence joins TRBV2 and TRBJ1-2, with TRBD1 identical over 7 bases. The CDR3 extends over 12 amino acids. V dropped 6 bases and J dropped 4; count of bases not matched to a gene: 2. In germline, CDR1 is SNHLY, CDR2 FYNNEI. In nucleotides, the CDR3 is TGTGCCAGCAGGGGGGACAGCTATGGCTACACCTTC. Its translation is CASRGDSYGYTF.

V and J are TRBV4-2 and TRBJ2-3, with TRBD2 matching 7 bases. Germline-derived CDR1 and CDR2 are LGHNA and YNFKEQ. The CDR3 loop spans 16 amino acids. Germline trimming cut 4 bases from V and 0 bases from J; bases unmatched to any gene: 7. The CDR3 protein is CASSPYLAVSTDTQYF. The CDR3 DNA sequence: TGTGCCAGCAGCCCGTACCTAGCGGTTAGCACAGATACGCAGTATTTT.

The J gene is TRBJ2-3, the V gene TRBV12-5; perhaps TRBD2 as D (6 bases). Per germline, CDR1 LGHNT and CDR2 FRNRAP. V dropped 3 bases and J dropped 3 bases, with 22 bases sitting between them. This CDR3 has 18 amino acids. The CDR3 protein is CASGFSGAPGDGTDTQYF. The CDR3, as DNA: TGTGCTAGTGGTTTTAGTGGCGCGCCGGGGGACGGGACAGATACGCAGTATTTT.

This rearrangement joins TRBV4-1 to TRBJ2-7; possible D gene TRBD2, 6 bases. This CDR3 has 18 amino acids. Germline V lookup: CDR1 MGHRA, CDR2 YSYEKL. V was shortened by 4 bases and J by 4 bases, with 26 bases between the two germline ends. In nucleotides, the CDR3 is TGCGCCAGCAGCCTCACCCGCTGGCGGGAAGGCCTAATTTACGAGCAGTACTTC. Protein product: CASSLTRWREGLIYEQYF.

The rearrangement joins TRBV4-3 to TRBJ2-7, with 7 bases matching TRBD1. The germline V gene encodes CDR1 LGHNA and CDR2 YSLEER. Unmatched junction bases numbered 8, after V lost 0 bases and J lost 6 bases. The CDR3 runs to 15 residues. The CDR3 reads CASSQDIGGRSEQYF. DNA of the CDR3: TGCGCCAGCAGCCAAGATATAGGGGGCAGAAGCGAGCAGTACTTC.

This chain joins TRBV5-4 and TRBJ2-3, with D possibly matching TRBD2 (5 bases). CDR1 and CDR2 (germline): SGHNT, YYREEE (reference sequence). The CDR3 runs to 16 residues. Deletions cut 0 bases from V and 0 bases from J, with 11 bases between. The CDR3 DNA is TGTGCCAGCAGCTTGGTCCGCCAGCGGAGCACAGATACGCAGTATTTT. Protein: CASSLVRQRSTDTQYF.

This clone was picked up a small number of times. The chain is built from TRBV5-1 and TRBJ2-7; D ambiguous. Germline V CDR1 and CDR2: SGHRS, YFSETQ. V gave up 1 base and J gave up 3 bases, with 2 bases separating them. The CDR3 contains 11 residues. The CDR3 DNA follows: TGCGCCAGCAGCTTGTACTACGAGCAGTACTTC. Protein product: CASSLYYEQYF.

This rearrangement joins TRBV6-6 to TRBJ1-1, with D possibly TRBD1 on 5 matching bases. The CDR3 is 14 amino acids. From germline, CDR1 is MNHNY and CDR2 SVGAGI (reference sequence). V shed 2 bases and J shed 4 bases, with 11 bases lying between them. CDR3 in DNA: TGTGCCAGCAGTTACACCGCGGGGGGCACTGAAGCTTTCTTT. Its translation: CASSYTAGGTEAFF.